This section outlines one T cell receptor beta chain sequence together with its context. Assay: immunoSEQ multiplex PCR; the TCRdb copy retains only in-frame clones and omits some. The repertoire has under 150,000 clones, 85% of them found once; the top ten carry approximately 11%. The data stem from a study of blood T cell repertoires in COVID-19. From germline, CDR1 is MDHEN and CDR2 SYDVKM. CDR3 size: 15 residues. V was clipped by 6 bases and J by 3 bases, with 14 bases between them. Sequenced input: peripheral blood. This sequence originates from a man aged 80 or over with acute or convalescent COVID-19. V usage is TRBV28 and J usage is TRBJ1-4; tentative D call: TRBD1 (6 bases). In DNA form, the CDR3 reads TGTGCCAGCAGCTCTTCAGGGGCGGCTAATGAAAAACTGTTTTTT. Its translation: CASSSSGAANEKLFF. Full variable domain (remainder filled in from reference TRBV28 and TRBJ1-4): DVKVTQSSRYLVKRTGEKVFLECVQDMDHENMFWYRQDPGLGLRLIYFSYDVKMKEKGDIPEGYSVSREKKERFSLILESASTNQTSMYLCASSSSGAANEKLFFGSGTQLSVL.